This T cell receptor beta chain derives from a study of blood T cell repertoires in COVID-19. Across the whole study: Some COVID-19 samples were acute and others convalescent; all came from the United States, Italy and Spain.

Original processing methods: Cell counts per sample came from amplifying reference gene primers. Sequencing was performed with immunoSEQ multiplex PCR; in TCRdb, only in-frame clones are kept and a portion is missing. V, J and clone size were drawn from that table, and D and trimming were deduced from the DNA. The sample contains roughly 290,000 clones, roughly 80% of which appear only once. This clone has a single count. From germline, CDR1 is LGHDT and CDR2 YNNKEL (reference sequence). Trimming at V came to 1 base and at J to 4 bases, leaving 14 bases not matched to a gene. This CDR3 has 18 amino acids.

The gene calls are TRBV3-1 (or the pseudogene TRBV3-2) and TRBJ1-1; 8 bases agree with TRBD1. Sequencing used peripheral blood. This clonotype was obtained from a woman aged 45 to 65 with active or convalescent COVID-19. The CDR3 loop reads CASSQGRGRDRRVTEAFF. DNA for the CDR3: TGTGCCAGCAGCCAAGGAAGGGGTCGGGACAGGCGTGTCACTGAAGCTTTCTTT.